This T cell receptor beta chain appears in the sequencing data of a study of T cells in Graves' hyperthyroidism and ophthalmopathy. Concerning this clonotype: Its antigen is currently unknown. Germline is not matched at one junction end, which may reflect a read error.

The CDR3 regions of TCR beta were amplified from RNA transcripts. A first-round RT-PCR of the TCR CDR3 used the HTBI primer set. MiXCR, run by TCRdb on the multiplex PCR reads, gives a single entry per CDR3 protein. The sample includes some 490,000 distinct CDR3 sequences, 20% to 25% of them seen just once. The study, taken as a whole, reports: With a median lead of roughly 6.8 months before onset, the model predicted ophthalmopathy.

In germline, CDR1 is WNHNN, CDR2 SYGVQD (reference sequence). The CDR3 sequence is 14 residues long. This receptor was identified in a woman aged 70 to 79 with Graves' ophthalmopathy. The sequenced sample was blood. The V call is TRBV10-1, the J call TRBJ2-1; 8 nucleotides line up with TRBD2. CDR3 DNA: TGCGCCAGCGGTGAGGAAGCGGGAGTCGGTGAGCAGTTCTTC. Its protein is CASGEEAGVGEQFF.